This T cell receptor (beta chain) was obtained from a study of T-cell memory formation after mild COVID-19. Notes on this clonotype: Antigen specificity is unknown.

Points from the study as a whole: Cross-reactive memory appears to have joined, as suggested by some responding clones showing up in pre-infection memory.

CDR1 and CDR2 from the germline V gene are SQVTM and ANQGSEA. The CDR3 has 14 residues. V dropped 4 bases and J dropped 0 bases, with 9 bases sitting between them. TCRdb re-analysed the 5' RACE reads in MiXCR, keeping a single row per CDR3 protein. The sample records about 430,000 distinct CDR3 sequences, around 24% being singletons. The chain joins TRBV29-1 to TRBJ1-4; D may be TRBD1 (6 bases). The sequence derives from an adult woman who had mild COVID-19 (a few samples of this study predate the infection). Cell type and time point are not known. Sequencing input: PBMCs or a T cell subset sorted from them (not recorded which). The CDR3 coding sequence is TGCAGCGTTGGGACAGTTTCAACTAATGAAAAACTGTTTTTT. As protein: CSVGTVSTNEKLFF.